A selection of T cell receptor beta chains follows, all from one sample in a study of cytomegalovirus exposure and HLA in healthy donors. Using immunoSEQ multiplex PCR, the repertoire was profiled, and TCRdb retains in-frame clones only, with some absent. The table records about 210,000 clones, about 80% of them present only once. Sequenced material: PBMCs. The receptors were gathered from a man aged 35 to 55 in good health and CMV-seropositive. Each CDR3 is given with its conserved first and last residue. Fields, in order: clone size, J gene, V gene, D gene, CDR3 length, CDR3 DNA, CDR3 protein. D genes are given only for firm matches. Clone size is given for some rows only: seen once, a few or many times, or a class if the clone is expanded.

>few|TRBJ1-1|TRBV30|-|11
TGTGCCTGGAGTGTGGAGGGTGAAGCTTTCTTT
CAWSVEGEAFF
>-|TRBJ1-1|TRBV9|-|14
TGTGCCAGCAGCATCCTCACAGGGAACACTGAAGCTTTCTTT
CASSILTGNTEAFF
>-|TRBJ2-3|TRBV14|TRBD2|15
TGTGCCAGCAGCCAATGGCGGGGGAACACAGATACGCAGTATTTT
CASSQWRGNTDTQYF
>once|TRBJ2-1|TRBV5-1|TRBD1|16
TGCGCCAGCAGCCCGACCCCGGGACAGGGTTACAATGAGCAGTTCTTC
CASSPTPGQGYNEQFF
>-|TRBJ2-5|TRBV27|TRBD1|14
TGTGCCAGCAGTTCCAACAGGGGCGGGGAGACCCAGTACTTC
CASSSNRGGETQYF
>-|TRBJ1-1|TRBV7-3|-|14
TGTGCCAGCAGCTTAAACCCCGGGAACACTGAAGCTTTCTTT
CASSLNPGNTEAFF
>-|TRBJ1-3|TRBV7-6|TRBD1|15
TGTGCCAGCAGCTCTACAGGGGTCTCTGGAAACACCATATATTTT
CASSSTGVSGNTIYF
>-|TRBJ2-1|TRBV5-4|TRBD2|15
TGTGCCAGCAGCTTGGCCGGACTAGCCGGAAAAGAGCAGTTCTTC
CASSLAGLAGKEQFF
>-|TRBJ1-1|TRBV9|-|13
TGTGCCAGCAGCGTCGGGGATATCACTGAAGCTTTCTTT
CASSVGDITEAFF
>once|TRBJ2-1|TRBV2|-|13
TGTGCCAGCAGCCAGCGGGCCTACAATGAGCAGTTCTTC
CASSQRAYNEQFF